What follows describes a single T cell receptor beta chain. As yet, its antigen is unknown. This specimen comes from a study of cytomegalovirus exposure and HLA in healthy donors. The study, taken as a whole, reports: Of the V segments, some could not be distinguished, including TRBV6-2 and TRBV6-3, and were excluded. For most TCR sequences rarity was the rule, although some public TCRs occurred in many donors.

The donors, nominally healthy at sampling, likely had unrecorded immune exposures. Germline CDR1 is SEHNR and CDR2 is FQNEAQ (reference sequence). J gave up 8 bases and V 4 bases, and 13 bases lay outside the gene matches. The CDR3 contains 15 residues. The PCR had 60 Vbeta and 13 Jbeta primers. TCRdb's copy holds only in-frame clones and misses some; the assay was immunoSEQ multiplex PCR. Altogether some 150,000 clones are present, 75% to 85% being singletons, with the ten largest covering about 8.1%. The TCR sequence derives from a woman between 45 and 65 years old in good health and CMV-seropositive. Material: PBMCs. The J gene is TRBJ1-1, the V gene TRBV7-9, with 7 bases lining up with TRBD1. CDR3 coding DNA: TGTGCCAGCAGCTCCCAAGGACAGGTACACTCCGAAGCTTTCTTT. It translates to CASSSQGQVHSEAFF.